A selection of T cell receptor beta chains follows, all from one sample in a study of CD8 T cells in ankylosing spondylitis. Via MiXCR, TCRdb re-called the 5' RACE reads, giving one row per CDR3 protein. The sample consists of some 840,000 distinct CDR3 sequences, 12% of them appearing once. The sequenced sample was blood, either unsorted or a sorted T cell fraction (not recorded which). The receptors were sampled from a male donor with ankylosing spondylitis. The CDR3 runs from the conserved cysteine through the conserved F or W. Each record gives: CDR3 length, J gene, clone size, V gene, D gene, CDR3 protein, CDR3 DNA. A D gene is named only where the DNA matches it firmly. Only some rows state a clone size, as once, few, many or a class for expanded clones.

cdr3_length: 15; j_call: TRBJ1-6; clone_size: many; v_call: TRBV6-1; d_call: .; cdr3_aa: CASSEVSPSNSPLHF; cdr3_nt: TGTGCCAGCAGTGAAGTGTCACCAAGTAATTCACCCCTCCACTTT
cdr3_length: 13; j_call: TRBJ1-1; clone_size: .; v_call: TRBV7-3; d_call: .; cdr3_aa: CASSPGTNTKAFF; cdr3_nt: TGTGCCAGCAGCCCGGGGACGAACACTAAAGCTTTCTTT
cdr3_length: 12; j_call: TRBJ2-1; clone_size: few; v_call: TRBV20-1; d_call: .; cdr3_aa: CSARATANEQFF; cdr3_nt: TGCAGTGCTAGAGCTACGGCCAATGAGCAGTTCTTC
cdr3_length: 13; j_call: TRBJ1-2; clone_size: many; v_call: TRBV7-9; d_call: .; cdr3_aa: CASSRTLDYGYTF; cdr3_nt: TGTGCCAGCAGCCGTACGTTGGATTATGGCTACACCTTC
cdr3_length: 14; j_call: TRBJ1-5; clone_size: few; v_call: TRBV5-5; d_call: .; cdr3_aa: CASSLTLWDQPQHF; cdr3_nt: TGTGCCAGCAGCTTAACGCTTTGGGATCAGCCCCAGCATTTT
cdr3_length: 16; j_call: TRBJ1-2; clone_size: few; v_call: TRBV5-6; d_call: TRBD1; cdr3_aa: CASSFSGTVYLYGYTF; cdr3_nt: TGTGCCAGCAGCTTTTCCGGGACAGTCTATCTCTATGGCTACACCTTC
cdr3_length: 13; j_call: TRBJ1-2; clone_size: .; v_call: TRBV4-3; d_call: .; cdr3_aa: CASSQVASGDGTF; cdr3_nt: TGCGCCAGCAGCCAAGTAGCCTCAGGCGATGGAACCTTC
cdr3_length: 14; j_call: TRBJ2-1; clone_size: .; v_call: TRBV27; d_call: TRBD2; cdr3_aa: CASRLAGGINEQFF; cdr3_nt: TGTGCCAGCAGACTAGCGGGAGGGATCAATGAGCAGTTCTTC
cdr3_length: 12; j_call: TRBJ1-4; clone_size: few; v_call: TRBV7-9; d_call: .; cdr3_aa: CASSQSVEKLFF; cdr3_nt: TGTGCCAGCAGCCAGAGTGTTGAAAAACTGTTTTTT
cdr3_length: 14; j_call: TRBJ2-1; clone_size: few; v_call: TRBV29-1; d_call: .; cdr3_aa: CSVVDPLERNEQFF; cdr3_nt: TGCAGCGTTGTGGACCCCTTGGAAAGAAATGAGCAGTTCTTC
cdr3_length: 13; j_call: TRBJ2-7; clone_size: .; v_call: TRBV6-6; d_call: .; cdr3_aa: CASTTGPRKEQYF; cdr3_nt: TGTGCCAGCACCACGGGACCAAGGAAGGAGCAGTACTTC
cdr3_length: 14; j_call: TRBJ2-7; clone_size: .; v_call: TRBV7-9; d_call: TRBD2; cdr3_aa: CASSFERGSDEQYF; cdr3_nt: TGTGCCAGCAGCTTTGAGCGGGGGTCTGACGAGCAGTACTTC
cdr3_length: 16; j_call: TRBJ2-2; clone_size: .; v_call: TRBV5-6; d_call: .; cdr3_aa: CASSSFLDLRTGELFF; cdr3_nt: TGTGCCAGCAGCTCGTTTTTGGACCTCCGAACCGGGGAGCTGTTTTTT
cdr3_length: 14; j_call: TRBJ2-2; clone_size: few; v_call: TRBV20-1; d_call: TRBD2; cdr3_aa: CSAVPGLVTGELFF; cdr3_nt: TGCAGTGCTGTACCGGGACTAGTAACCGGGGAGCTGTTTTTT
cdr3_length: 14; j_call: TRBJ1-1; clone_size: .; v_call: TRBV29-1; d_call: .; cdr3_aa: CSVTLGGADTEAFF; cdr3_nt: TGCAGCGTGACCCTCGGGGGGGCCGACACTGAAGCTTTCTTT
cdr3_length: 16; j_call: TRBJ2-1; clone_size: .; v_call: TRBV28; d_call: .; cdr3_aa: CASSFLGSSNYNEQFF; cdr3_nt: TGTGCCAGCAGTTTTCTAGGCTCATCCAACTACAATGAGCAGTTCTTC
cdr3_length: 15; j_call: TRBJ2-5; clone_size: .; v_call: TRBV10-3; d_call: TRBD1; cdr3_aa: CAISYGTGSLETQYF; cdr3_nt: TGTGCCATCAGTTACGGGACAGGGTCTTTGGAGACCCAGTACTTC
cdr3_length: 14; j_call: TRBJ1-2; clone_size: .; v_call: TRBV5-4; d_call: .; cdr3_aa: CASTLGGSGYGYTF; cdr3_nt: TGTGCCAGCACCTTAGGAGGGTCGGGCTATGGCTACACCTTC
cdr3_length: 14; j_call: TRBJ1-1; clone_size: few; v_call: TRBV20-1; d_call: .; cdr3_aa: CSARDGGVLAEAFF; cdr3_nt: TGCAGTGCTAGAGATGGCGGGGTCCTCGCTGAAGCTTTCTTT
cdr3_length: 17; j_call: TRBJ2-6; clone_size: .; v_call: TRBV3-1; d_call: TRBD1; cdr3_aa: CASRPGQGNSGANVLTF; cdr3_nt: TGTGCCAGCAGACCCGGACAGGGAAACTCTGGGGCCAACGTCCTGACTTTC
cdr3_length: 15; j_call: TRBJ2-7; clone_size: few; v_call: TRBV4-2; d_call: TRBD2; cdr3_aa: CASSQASTSGGMQYF; cdr3_nt: TGTGCCAGCAGCCAGGCTTCGACTAGCGGGGGTATGCAGTACTTC
cdr3_length: 14; j_call: TRBJ2-7; clone_size: .; v_call: TRBV9; d_call: .; cdr3_aa: CASSPTSFSCEQYF; cdr3_nt: TGTGCCAGCAGCCCCACATCTTTCTCCTGCGAGCAGTACTTC
cdr3_length: 13; j_call: TRBJ1-1; clone_size: .; v_call: TRBV6-1; d_call: .; cdr3_aa: CASMGWGAAEAFF; cdr3_nt: TGTGCCAGCATGGGGTGGGGCGCGGCTGAAGCTTTCTTT
cdr3_length: 11; j_call: TRBJ1-2; clone_size: many; v_call: TRBV29-1; d_call: TRBD1; cdr3_aa: CSERTGGGYTF; cdr3_nt: TGCAGCGAGCGGACAGGGGGTGGCTACACCTTC
cdr3_length: 14; j_call: TRBJ1-2; clone_size: few; v_call: TRBV6-1; d_call: TRBD1; cdr3_aa: CASTNRGLNYGYTF; cdr3_nt: TGTGCCAGCACCAACAGGGGACTTAACTATGGCTACACCTTC
cdr3_length: 13; j_call: TRBJ1-1; clone_size: .; v_call: TRBV20-1; d_call: .; cdr3_aa: CSAKRGVDGEAFF; cdr3_nt: TGCAGTGCTAAGAGAGGGGTTGATGGTGAAGCTTTCTTT